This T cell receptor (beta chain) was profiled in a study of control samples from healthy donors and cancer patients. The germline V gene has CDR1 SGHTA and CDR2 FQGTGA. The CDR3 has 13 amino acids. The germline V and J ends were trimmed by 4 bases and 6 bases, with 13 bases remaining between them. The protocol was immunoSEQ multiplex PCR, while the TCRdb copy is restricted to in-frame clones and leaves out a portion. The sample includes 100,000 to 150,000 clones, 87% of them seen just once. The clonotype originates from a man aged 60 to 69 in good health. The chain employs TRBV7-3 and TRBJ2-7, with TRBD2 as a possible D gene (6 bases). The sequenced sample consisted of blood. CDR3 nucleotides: TGTGCCAGCAGCTCCGGGACTTTCTCCGAGCAGTACTTC. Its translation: CASSSGTFSEQYF.